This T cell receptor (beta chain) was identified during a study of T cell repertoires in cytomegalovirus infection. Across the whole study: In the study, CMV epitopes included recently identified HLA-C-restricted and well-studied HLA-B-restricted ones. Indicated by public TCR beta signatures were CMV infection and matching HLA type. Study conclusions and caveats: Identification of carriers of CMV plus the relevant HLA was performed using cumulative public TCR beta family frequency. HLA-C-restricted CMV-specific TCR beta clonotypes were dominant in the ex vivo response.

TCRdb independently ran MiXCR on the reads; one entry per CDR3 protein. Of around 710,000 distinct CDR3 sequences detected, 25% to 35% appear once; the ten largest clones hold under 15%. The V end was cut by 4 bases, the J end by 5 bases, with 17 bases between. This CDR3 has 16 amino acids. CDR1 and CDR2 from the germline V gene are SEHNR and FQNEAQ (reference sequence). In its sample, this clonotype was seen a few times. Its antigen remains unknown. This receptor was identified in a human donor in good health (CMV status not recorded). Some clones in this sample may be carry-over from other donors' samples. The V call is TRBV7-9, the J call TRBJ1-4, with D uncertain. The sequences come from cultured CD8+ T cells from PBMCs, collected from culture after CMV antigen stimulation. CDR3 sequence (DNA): TGTGCCAGCAGCTCGACCCCGGGCACACCGAATGAAAAACTGTTTTTT. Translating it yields CASSSTPGTPNEKLFF.